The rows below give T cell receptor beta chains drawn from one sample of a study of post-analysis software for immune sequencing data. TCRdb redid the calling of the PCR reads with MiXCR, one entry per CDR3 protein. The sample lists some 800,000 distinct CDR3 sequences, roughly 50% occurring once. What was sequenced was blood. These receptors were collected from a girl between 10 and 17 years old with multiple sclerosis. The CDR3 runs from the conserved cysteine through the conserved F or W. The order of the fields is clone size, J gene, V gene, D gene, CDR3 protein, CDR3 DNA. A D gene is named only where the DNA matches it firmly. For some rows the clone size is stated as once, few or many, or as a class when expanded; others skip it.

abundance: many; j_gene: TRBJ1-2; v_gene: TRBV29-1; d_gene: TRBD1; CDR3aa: CSVERDRNYGYTF; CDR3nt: TGCAGCGTTGAACGGGACAGGAATTATGGCTACACCTTC
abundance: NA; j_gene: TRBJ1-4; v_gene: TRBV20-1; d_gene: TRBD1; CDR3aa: CSASQGAVVATNEKLFF; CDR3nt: TGCAGTGCTAGCCAGGGGGCGGTGGTCGCAACTAATGAAAAACTGTTTTTT
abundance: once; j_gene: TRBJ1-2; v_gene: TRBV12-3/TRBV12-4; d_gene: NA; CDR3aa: CASSLGSGAVYGYTF; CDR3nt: TGTGCCAGCAGTTTAGGTTCAGGGGCTGTCTATGGCTACACCTTC
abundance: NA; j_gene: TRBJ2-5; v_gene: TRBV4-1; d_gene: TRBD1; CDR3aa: CASSLSHTGAGQETQYF; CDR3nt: TGCGCCAGCAGCCTCTCCCATACAGGGGCCGGCCAAGAGACCCAGTACTTC
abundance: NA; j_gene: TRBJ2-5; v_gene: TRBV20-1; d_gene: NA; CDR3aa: CSARVIGGLPTQETQYF; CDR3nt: TGCAGTGCTAGAGTAATTGGCGGACTACCCACCCAAGAGACCCAGTACTTC
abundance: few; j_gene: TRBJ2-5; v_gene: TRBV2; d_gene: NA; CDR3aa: CASNGPPYEQYF; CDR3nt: TGTGCCAGCAACGGACCGCCGTATGAGCAGTACTTC
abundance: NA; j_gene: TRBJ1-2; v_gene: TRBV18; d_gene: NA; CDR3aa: CASSPRQTDGYTF; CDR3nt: TGTGCCAGCTCACCTCGCCAGACGGATGGCTACACCTTC
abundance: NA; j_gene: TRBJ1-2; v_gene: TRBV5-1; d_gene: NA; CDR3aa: CASSLAGQARGHGYTF; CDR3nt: TGCGCCAGCAGCTTGGCGGGCCAGGCCCGGGGTCATGGCTACACCTTC
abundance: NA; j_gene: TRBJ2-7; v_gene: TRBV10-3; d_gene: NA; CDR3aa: CAIKGGGDTEQYF; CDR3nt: TGTGCCATCAAGGGGGGTGGGGACACCGAGCAGTACTTC
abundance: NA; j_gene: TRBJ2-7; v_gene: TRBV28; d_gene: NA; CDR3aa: CATHRKTAESSYEQYF; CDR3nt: TGTGCCACTCACCGCAAGACAGCTGAGAGCTCCTACGAGCAGTACTTC
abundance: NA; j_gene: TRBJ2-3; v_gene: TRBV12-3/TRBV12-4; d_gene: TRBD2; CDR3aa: CASSLRAGGLADTQYF; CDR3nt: TGTGCCAGCAGTTTAAGAGCGGGAGGGCTCGCGGATACGCAGTATTTT
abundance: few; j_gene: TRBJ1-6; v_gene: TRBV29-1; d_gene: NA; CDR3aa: CSVSRTVNSPLHF; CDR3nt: TGCAGCGTTTCAAGGACGGTCAATTCACCCCTCCACTTT
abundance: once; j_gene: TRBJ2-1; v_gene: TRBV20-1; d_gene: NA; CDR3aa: CSAPHPGSSYNEQFF; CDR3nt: TGCAGTGCCCCCCACCCGGGGAGCTCCTACAATGAGCAGTTCTTC
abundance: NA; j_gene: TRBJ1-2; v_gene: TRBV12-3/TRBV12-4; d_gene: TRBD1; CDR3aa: CASSFVAGGQGYTF; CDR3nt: TGTGCCAGCAGTTTTGTGGCAGGGGGCCAGGGCTACACCTTC
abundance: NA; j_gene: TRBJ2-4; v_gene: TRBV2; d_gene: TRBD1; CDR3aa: CASSEGQGRYIQYF; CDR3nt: TGTGCCAGCAGCGAAGGACAGGGGAGGTACATTCAGTACTTC
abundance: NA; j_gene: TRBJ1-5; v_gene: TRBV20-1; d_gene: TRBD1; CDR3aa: CSASPTGGNQPQHF; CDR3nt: TGCAGTGCTAGCCCCACAGGGGGCAATCAGCCCCAGCATTTT
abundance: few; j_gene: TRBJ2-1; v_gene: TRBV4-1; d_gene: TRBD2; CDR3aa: CASSQVDLGLAGVNEQFF; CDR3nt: TGCGCCAGCAGCCAAGTGGACCTGGGACTAGCGGGAGTCAATGAGCAGTTCTTC
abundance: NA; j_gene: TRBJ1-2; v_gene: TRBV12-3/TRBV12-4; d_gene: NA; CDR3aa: CASIPPMRQDYGYTF; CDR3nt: TGTGCCAGCATTCCCCCCATGAGGCAGGACTATGGCTACACCTTC
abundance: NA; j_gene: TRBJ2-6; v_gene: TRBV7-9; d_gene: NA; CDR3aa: CASSARTARSGANVLTF; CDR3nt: TGTGCCAGCAGCGCCCGGACAGCCCGCTCTGGGGCCAACGTCCTGACTTTC
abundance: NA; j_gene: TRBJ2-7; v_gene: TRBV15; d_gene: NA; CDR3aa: CATSRGSTDEQYF; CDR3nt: TGTGCCACCAGCAGAGGATCGACAGACGAGCAGTACTTC
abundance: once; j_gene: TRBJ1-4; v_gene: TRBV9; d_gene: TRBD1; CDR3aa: CASSSRTGESEKLFF; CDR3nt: TGTGCCAGCAGCTCCCGGACAGGGGAGTCTGAAAAACTGTTTTTT
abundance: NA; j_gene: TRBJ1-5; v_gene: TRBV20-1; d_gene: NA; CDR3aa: CSARDLLPRLGYQPQHF; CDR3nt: TGCAGTGCTAGAGATCTGCTACCCCGGCTGGGATATCAGCCCCAGCATTTT
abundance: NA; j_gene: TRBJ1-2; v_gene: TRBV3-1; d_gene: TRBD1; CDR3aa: CASSHLDRTYGYTF; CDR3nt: TGTGCCAGCAGCCACCTGGACAGGACCTATGGCTACACCTTC